The clone carrying this TCR beta chain was seen a few times. This sample is drawn from a study of T-cell memory formation after mild COVID-19. Trimming stripped 1 base from V and 14 bases from J, with 13 bases between. The length of the CDR3 is 12 residues. Per germline, CDR1 LGHDT and CDR2 YNNKEL (reference sequence). MiXCR was run by TCRdb on the 5' RACE reads, yielding one entry per CDR3 protein. The sample lists 200,000 to 300,000 distinct CDR3 sequences, approximately 15% seen once, with under 25% in the top ten. The chain uses TRBV3-1 and TRBJ2-3; D might be TRBD1 or TRBD2, each matching 5 bases. This receptor was identified in a young man who had mild COVID-19 (a few samples of this study predate the infection). Cell type and time point are not known. Sequencing was performed on PBMCs or a T cell subset sorted from them (not recorded which). This chain's CDR3 is CASSQAGTLTYF. CDR3 in DNA: TGTGCCAGCAGCCAAGCCGGGACCCTGACGTATTTT.